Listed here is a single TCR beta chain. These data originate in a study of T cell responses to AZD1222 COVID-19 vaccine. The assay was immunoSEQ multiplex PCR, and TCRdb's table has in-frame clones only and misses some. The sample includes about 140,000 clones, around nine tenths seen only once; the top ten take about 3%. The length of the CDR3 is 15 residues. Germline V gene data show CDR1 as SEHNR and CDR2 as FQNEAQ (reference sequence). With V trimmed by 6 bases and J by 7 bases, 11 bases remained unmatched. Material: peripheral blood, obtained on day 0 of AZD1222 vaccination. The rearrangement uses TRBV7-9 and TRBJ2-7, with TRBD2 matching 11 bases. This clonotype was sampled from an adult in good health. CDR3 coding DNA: TGTGCCAGCAGGACACTAGCGGGAGTCGATGTGGAGCAGTACTTC. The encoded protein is CASRTLAGVDVEQYF. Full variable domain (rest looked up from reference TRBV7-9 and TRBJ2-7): DTGVSQNPRHKITKRGQNVTFRCDPISEHNRLYWYRQTLGQGPEFLTYFQNEAQLEKSRLLSDRFSAERPKGSFSTLEIQRTEQGDSAMYLCASRTLAGVDVEQYFGPGTRLTVT.